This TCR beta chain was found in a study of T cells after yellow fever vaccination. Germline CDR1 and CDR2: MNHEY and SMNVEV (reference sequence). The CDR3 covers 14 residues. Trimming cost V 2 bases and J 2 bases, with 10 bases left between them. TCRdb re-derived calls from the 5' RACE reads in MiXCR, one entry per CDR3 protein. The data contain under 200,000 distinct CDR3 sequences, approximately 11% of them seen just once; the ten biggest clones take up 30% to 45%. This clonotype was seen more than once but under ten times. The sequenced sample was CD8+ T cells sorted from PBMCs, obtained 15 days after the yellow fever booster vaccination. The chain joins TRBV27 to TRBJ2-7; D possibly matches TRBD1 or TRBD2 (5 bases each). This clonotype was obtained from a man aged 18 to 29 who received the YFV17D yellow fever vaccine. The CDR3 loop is CASSLDPGPYEQYF. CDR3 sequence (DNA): TGTGCCAGCAGTTTAGATCCGGGACCCTACGAGCAGTACTTC.